Listed here are 22 T cell receptor beta chains from one sample, sequenced in a study of cytomegalovirus exposure and HLA in healthy donors (dated by TCRdb to the late 2010s). The library was built by means of the immunoSEQ multiplex PCR assay. The multiplex PCR relied on a mix of 60 forward primers for TCR Vbeta segments and 13 reverse primers for TCR Jbeta segments. TCRdb stores this immuneACCESS table with in-frame sequences only. Part of the clones is absent; in the studies checked, under half of the shortfall reflects unresolved V genes, and no reason is known for the rest. This sample lists 150,000 to 200,000 clones; 84% were detected once. The top ten clonotypes cover 4.8% of the sample. Specimen: PBMCs. Source of these receptors: a girl aged 10-17 years in good health and CMV-seropositive.

V and J are TRBV11-2 and TRBJ2-5; perhaps TRBD1 as D (5 bases). The end of the DNA fits TRBJ2-7 better, so the J call may be wrong. Germline values: CDR1 SGHAT, CDR2 FQNNGV. The CDR3 consists of 15 residues. CDR3: CASSLEDSYLYEQYF. DNA of the CDR3: TGTGCCAGCAGCTTAGAAGACAGTTATCTCTACGAGCAGTACTTC.

This clone was recorded only once. The chain uses TRBV7-9 and TRBJ2-3, with D possibly being TRBD2 (6 bases). The CDR3 runs to 15 residues. The V end was cut by 1 base, the J end by 6 bases, with 14 bases between. Germline CDR1 reads SEHNR; CDR2 reads FQNEAQ (reference sequence). CDR3 DNA: TGTGCCAGCAGCTTAGTTGGGACCGGAGGGGATACGCAGTATTTT. The encoded protein is CASSLVGTGGDTQYF. Together with reference TRBV7-9 and TRBJ2-3, the CDR3 gives the full variable domain: DTGVSQNPRHKITKRGQNVTFRCDPISEHNRLYWYRQTLGQGPEFLTYFQNEAQLEKSRLLSDRFSAERPKGSFSTLEIQRTEQGDSAMYLCASSLVGTGGDTQYFGPGTRLTVL.

This chain connects TRBV27 to TRBJ1-2, with a tentative D call TRBD1 (6 bases). Trimming left V 4 bases short and J 2 bases short, with 26 bases between. This CDR3 has 19 amino acids. CDR1 and CDR2 (germline): MNHEY, SMNVEV (reference sequence). This CDR3 reads CASSSIRDSGHPNNYGYTF. CDR3 sequence (DNA): TGTGCCAGCAGTTCGATACGAGACTCGGGACACCCAAACAACTATGGCTACACCTTC.

CDR3 nucleotides: TGTGCCAGCAGCGAGGGTCTCGACGAGCAGTACTTC. This sequence encodes CASSEGLDEQYF. The V gene is TRBV5-6, the J gene TRBJ2-7, with D possibly TRBD2 on 5 matching bases. The length of the CDR3 is 12 residues. V dropped 4 bases and J dropped 5 bases, with 10 bases sitting between them. CDR1 and CDR2 from the germline V gene are SGHDT and YYEEEE.

The genes are TRBV19 and TRBJ2-7; TRBD1 agrees at 11 bases. This CDR3 region has 14 residues. Germline CDR1 and CDR2: LNHDA and SQIVND (reference sequence). J lost 3 bases, V lost 7 bases, and 5 bases had no gene match. CDR3: CASNPGTGGYEQYF. The CDR3 DNA follows: TGTGCCAGTAACCCCGGGACAGGGGGCTACGAGCAGTACTTC. Variable domain in full (rest from reference TRBV19 and TRBJ2-7): DGGITQSPKYLFRKEGQNVTLSCEQNLNHDAMYWYRQDPGQGLRLIYYSQIVNDFQKGDIAEGYSVSREKKESFPLTVTSAQKNPTAFYLCASNPGTGGYEQYFGPGTRLTVT.

The rearrangement uses TRBV19 and TRBJ1-1; perhaps TRBD1 as D (6 bases). The germline V and J ends were trimmed by 8 bases and 4 bases, with 14 bases remaining between them. Germline V gene data show CDR1 as LNHDA and CDR2 as SQIVND (reference sequence). The CDR3 has 13 amino acids. CDR3 in DNA: TGTGCCAGTGGAACCACAGGGACCACTGAAGCTTTCTTT. Its translation is CASGTTGTTEAFF. Full variable domain (remainder filled in from reference TRBV19 and TRBJ1-1): DGGITQSPKYLFRKEGQNVTLSCEQNLNHDAMYWYRQDPGQGLRLIYYSQIVNDFQKGDIAEGYSVSREKKESFPLTVTSAQKNPTAFYLCASGTTGTTEAFFGQGTRLTVV.

This clone was counted once. The J gene is TRBJ1-3, the V gene TRBV7-9; the D is unclear. This CDR3 spans 15 amino acids. V lost 5 bases to trimming and J lost 1 base, with 12 bases between them. Germline V gives CDR1 SEHNR, CDR2 FQNEAQ (reference sequence). Here the CDR3 reads CASSLKRSSGNTIYF. Here the CDR3 DNA reads TGTGCCAGCAGCCTTAAGCGGAGTTCTGGAAACACCATATATTTT.

Here the CDR3 reads CASSPFPFNSGDTQETQYF. CDR3 nucleotides: TGTGCCAGCTCACCATTCCCCTTTAATAGCGGGGACACTCAAGAGACCCAGTACTTC. The gene calls are TRBV18 and TRBJ2-5; 8 nucleotides line up with TRBD2. Germline loops: CDR1 KGHSH, CDR2 LQKENI. Germline trimming cut 2 bases from V and 2 bases from J; bases unmatched to any gene: 16. CDR3 length equals 19 residues.

The rearrangement uses TRBV27 and TRBJ2-3; D may be TRBD1 (5 bases). There are 12 residues in the CDR3. Trimming took off 8 bases at V and 6 bases at J, with 12 bases between the two ends. CDR1 is MNHEY, CDR2 SMNVEV, per germline (reference sequence). The CDR3 DNA is TGTGCCAGCGGCAGCAGGGCTGATACGCAGTATTTT. Translation: CASGSRADTQYF.

V and J are TRBV7-6 and TRBJ1-2, with 7 bases lining up with TRBD1. V lost 5 bases, J lost 3 bases, and 9 bases stayed unmatched. Looked up from germline, CDR1 is SGHVS and CDR2 is FNYEAQ. The length of the CDR3 is 15 residues. The chain's CDR3 is CASSPLTGVDYGYTF. The CDR3 bases are TGTGCCAGCAGCCCGCTTACAGGGGTCGACTATGGCTACACCTTC.

The V and J genes are TRBV6-5 and TRBJ2-3; D gene unclear. Trimming removed 7 bases at V and 0 bases at J, with 8 bases between. This CDR3 is 13 amino acids long. Per germline, CDR1 MNHEY and CDR2 SVGAGI. CDR3 in amino acids: CASKPQSTDTQYF. The DNA of the CDR3 is TGTGCCAGCAAACCCCAGAGCACAGATACGCAGTATTTT.

The chain recombines TRBV19 with TRBJ1-2; TRBD1 matches at 10 bases. This CDR3 has 16 residues. Losses at the gene ends were 4 bases for V and 3 bases for J; bases not matched to a gene: 8. Germline V gives CDR1 LNHDA, CDR2 SQIVND (reference sequence). CDR3 residues: CASSTGTGEWYYGYTF. The CDR3 bases are TGTGCCAGTAGTACTGGGACAGGGGAATGGTACTATGGCTACACCTTC.

The V call is TRBV28, the J call TRBJ2-7, with D uncertain. V shed 2 bases and J shed 6 bases, with 11 bases lying between them. The CDR3 covers 13 residues. Germline assignment: CDR1 MDHEN and CDR2 SYDVKM. For the CDR3, the DNA is TGTGCCAGCAGTTTAGGTAGTCCAGGCGAGCAGTACTTC. It specifies CASSLGSPGEQYF.

This clone was seen only once. The V gene is TRBV6-6, the J gene TRBJ2-2; 11 bases agree with TRBD2. CDR1 MNHNY and CDR2 SVGAGI come from the germline V gene (reference sequence). J lost 6 bases, V lost 4 bases, and 4 bases had no gene match. The CDR3 is made up of 15 amino acids. This chain's CDR3 is CASSLAGGLSGELFF. The CDR3 DNA sequence: TGTGCCAGCAGTTTAGCGGGGGGGCTCTCCGGGGAGCTGTTTTTT.

As for this clone: At the DNA level, this CDR3 is encoded by other sequences in the same sample as well. The gene calls are TRBV9 and TRBJ1-1, with a weak D call TRBD1 (5 bases). The V end lost 2 bases, the J end lost 3 bases, and 8 bases lay between the germline ends. The CDR3 loop spans 13 amino acids. Germline V gives CDR1 SGDLS, CDR2 YYNGEE. The CDR3 nucleotides read TGTGCCAGCAGCGTCGGACAAGACACTGAAGCTTTCTTT. This sequence encodes CASSVGQDTEAFF.

This sequence joins TRBV4-1 and TRBJ2-5; maybe TRBD1 (6 bases). CDR1 and CDR2 (germline): MGHRA, YSYEKL. V lost 4 bases to trimming and J lost 2 bases, with 20 bases between them. The CDR3 is made up of 17 amino acids. The CDR3 reads CASSRLLRAGVQETQYF. The CDR3 DNA is TGCGCCAGCAGCCGGTTGCTTAGGGCAGGGGTTCAAGAGACCCAGTACTTC.

The CDR3 DNA is TGTGCCAGCAGCTTCTCTGTCCCGGGACAGGGCGGGTCCGAGCAGTACTTC. It is translated as CASSFSVPGQGGSEQYF. V is TRBV7-9 and J is TRBJ2-7; TRBD1 matches at 9 bases. The CDR3 covers 17 residues. Trimming took 3 bases from V and 6 from J; bases not matched to a gene: 15. From germline, CDR1 is SEHNR and CDR2 FQNEAQ (reference sequence). Combining the CDR3 with reference TRBV7-9 and TRBJ2-7 gives the whole variable domain DTGVSQNPRHKITKRGQNVTFRCDPISEHNRLYWYRQTLGQGPEFLTYFQNEAQLEKSRLLSDRFSAERPKGSFSTLEIQRTEQGDSAMYLCASSFSVPGQGGSEQYFGPGTRLTVT.

V usage is TRBV6-6 and J usage is TRBJ2-7, with D perhaps TRBD2 (5 bases). V was trimmed by 2 bases and J by 3 bases, leaving 17 bases between them. Per germline, CDR1 MNHNY and CDR2 SVGAGI (reference sequence). The CDR3 loop spans 16 amino acids. The CDR3 loop reads CASSYGPTTADYEQYF. The DNA of the CDR3 is TGTGCCAGCAGTTACGGACCGACCACAGCGGACTACGAGCAGTACTTC.

This clone was detected only a few times. This chain links TRBV14 with TRBJ2-7; D is perhaps TRBD2 (6 bases). V was trimmed by 2 bases and J by 6 bases, leaving 17 bases between them. The CDR3 length is 15 residues. The germline V gene encodes CDR1 SGHDN and CDR2 FVKESK. CDR3 in DNA: TGTGCCAGCAGCCAAAGGCGGGGTAGAACCATCGAGCAGTACTTC. This encodes CASSQRRGRTIEQYF.

The rearrangement uses TRBV5-8 and TRBJ1-1, with unresolved D. V lost 5 bases, J lost 2 bases, and 10 bases lay in between. This CDR3 is 13 amino acids long. Germline CDR1 is SGHTS and CDR2 is YDEGEE. The CDR3 protein is CASRPGKNTEAFF. CDR3 in DNA: TGTGCCAGCAGGCCCGGGAAAAACACTGAAGCTTTCTTT.

The chain couples TRBV29-1 to TRBJ1-2; D possibly corresponds to TRBD1 (5 bases). The germline V gene encodes CDR1 SQVTM and CDR2 ANQGSEA. Between the trimmed V and J ends, which lost 7 bases and 2 bases, there was a span of 17 bases. CDR3 length: 14 amino acids. CDR3 residues: CSAKPKGLNYGYTF. CDR3 in DNA: TGCAGCGCCAAACCCAAGGGGCTAAACTATGGCTACACCTTC.

This chain links TRBV7-9 with TRBJ1-5, with TRBD1 as a possible D gene (6 bases). CDR1 is SEHNR and CDR2 is FQNEAQ in the germline V gene (reference sequence). This CDR3 has 16 residues. Trimming cost V 5 bases and J 0 bases, with 14 bases left between them. CDR3 residues: CASSAAGTTSNQPQHF. CDR3 sequence (DNA): TGTGCCAGCAGCGCAGCCGGGACAACTAGCAATCAGCCCCAGCATTTT.